Included here is one T cell receptor beta chain sequence, with context. Its antigen is unidentified. These data are taken from a study of graft-versus-host responses after intestinal transplantation. Background on the study: Multivisceral, liver-intestinal, or isolated intestinal transplants were performed in recipients. Findings and limits, study-wide: The study associated peak circulating GvH clone levels with early post-transplant HvG declines. Those patients showing graft-donor T cell macrochimerism displayed high graft-versus-host to host-versus-graft clonal ratios in allografts. GvH clones were found in recipient marrow; some appeared first in ileum or blood.

V was clipped by 9 bases and J by 3 bases, with 20 bases between them. Germline-derived CDR1 and CDR2 are MDHEN and SYDVKM. CDR3 length: 15 amino acids. The assay was immunoSEQ multiplex PCR, and TCRdb's table has in-frame clones only and misses some. The sample shows about 85,000 clones, around 84% of them seen only once. The rearrangement joins TRBV28 to TRBJ1-1; a possible D gene is TRBD1 (5 bases). The receptor was derived from a human donor who received an intestinal transplant. Specimen: unstimulated CD4+ T cells sorted from spleen or lymph node cells, collected before intestinal transplant. CDR3 DNA sequence: TGTGCCAGTTTCAAAGGGCCCCGGGGGTACACTGAAGCTTTCTTT. It is translated as CASFKGPRGYTEAFF.